This TCR beta chain was captured in a study of spatial heterogeneity in lung cancer. Per the germline V gene, CDR1 is SGHTA and CDR2 is FQGNSA. The CDR3 is 16 residues long. Via MiXCR, TCRdb re-called the 5' RACE reads, giving one row per CDR3 protein. This table holds under 85,000 distinct CDR3 sequences, roughly 8% found once. Time point noted: sample taken at primary tumor resection. TCRs were sequenced from unsorted whole RNA of tumor, nontumor lung or PBMC. The sample holds a few counts of this clonotype. At one boundary the junction diverges from the germline segment, which might be a read error.

The sequence was obtained from a male donor with early-stage non-small cell lung cancer. The sequencing used PBMCs, collected at surgery. This chain joins TRBV7-2 and TRBJ2-5; 8 nucleotides match TRBD2. CDR3 sequence (DNA): TGTGGCAGCAGCTTCATGCCGGGGGGGAGCAGACAGACCCAGTACTTC. Encoded protein: CGSSFMPGGSRQTQYF.